This entry concerns a single TCR beta chain. This entry comes from a study of blood T cell repertoires in COVID-19. Study-wide background: From T cells, B-cell-depleted T cells, or PBMCs came the material, which was cDNA or gDNA.

Repertoires were generated with immunoSEQ multiplex PCR, while TCRdb's copy carries only in-frame clones and drops some. The sample has 180,000 or so clones; roughly 84% are singletons. Sequenced input: peripheral blood. The receptor comes from a human donor with acute or convalescent COVID-19. The donor label of this sample is uncertain.

This CDR3 is CASSNFDRAGTEAFF. CDR3 coding DNA: TGTGCCAGCAGTAATTTTGACAGGGCAGGAACTGAAGCTTTCTTT. The V gene is TRBV6-5, the J gene TRBJ1-1; 7 bases are shared with TRBD1. Germline lookup yields CDR1 MNHEY and CDR2 SVGAGI. The J segment lost 5 bases and the V segment lost 5 bases, leaving 11 bases of the junction unmatched. This CDR3 has 15 amino acids.